One sample yielded the 16 T cell receptor beta chains listed below, sequenced in a study of blood T cell repertoires in COVID-19. Produced via immunoSEQ multiplex PCR; TCRdb's table is partial and in-frame only. Among 110,000 or so clones listed, about 83% were seen once. The sequencing input was peripheral blood. These TCRs come from a woman aged 45-65 years with acute or convalescent COVID-19.

This chain joins TRBV18 and TRBJ1-2; TRBD1 matches 7 bases. V shed 0 bases, J shed 4 bases, and the junction held 8 bases outside the gene matches. This CDR3 is 16 amino acids long. The germline V gene has CDR1 KGHSH and CDR2 LQKENI. The CDR3 coding sequence is TGTGCCAGCTCACCACCTCGGGACAGAGCCTTCTATGGCTACACCTTC. It specifies CASSPPRDRAFYGYTF.

This chain uses TRBV11-3 with TRBJ2-7, with 13 bases aligning to TRBD2. Losses at the gene ends were 4 bases for V and 2 bases for J; bases not matched to a gene: 5. The CDR3 is made up of 16 amino acids. Germline V lookup: CDR1 SGHNT, CDR2 YENEEA. The CDR3 bases are TGTGCCAGCAGCTCGAACGGACTAGCGGGGGCCTACGAGCAGTACTTC. Translation gives CASSSNGLAGAYEQYF.

The rearrangement uses TRBV6-2 or TRBV6-3 and TRBJ2-1; perhaps TRBD2 as D (7 bases). The CDR3 runs 14 residues. The germline gives CDR1 MNHEY, CDR2 SVGEGT. Trimming left V 5 bases short and J 8 bases short, with 16 bases between. The CDR3 protein is CASSPPGGRDEQFF. The CDR3, as DNA: TGTGCCAGCAGTCCCCCCGGGGGGCGTGATGAGCAGTTCTTC.

CDR3 loop: CASSPSPDRAVTEAFF. For the CDR3, the DNA is TGCGCCAGCAGCCCCTCGCCGGACAGGGCAGTCACTGAAGCTTTCTTT. The rearrangement joins TRBV5-1 to TRBJ1-1, with 8 nucleotides matching TRBD1. The J segment lost 4 bases and the V segment lost 4 bases, leaving 12 bases of the junction unmatched. Germline V gives CDR1 SGHRS, CDR2 YFSETQ. This CDR3 spans 16 amino acids.

The gene calls are TRBV5-1 and TRBJ1-2; D may be TRBD1 (5 bases). Trimming stripped 0 bases from V and 3 bases from J, with 9 bases between. This CDR3 comprises 14 residues. Germline V gene sequence: CDR1 SGHRS, CDR2 YFSETQ. For the CDR3, the DNA is TGCGCCAGCAGCTTGGGGCAGGGTGACTATGGCTACACCTTC. It is translated as CASSLGQGDYGYTF.

The chain couples TRBV11-2 to TRBJ1-2; D is uncertain. Germline V gives CDR1 SGHAT, CDR2 FQNNGV. The V gene lost 5 bases and the J gene lost 4 bases, with 17 bases spanning the gap. The CDR3 has 15 amino acids. DNA of the CDR3: TGTGCCAGCAGCAAAGACTCCTTCGGTATCTATGGCTACACCTTC. Encoded protein: CASSKDSFGIYGYTF.

V and J are TRBV30 and TRBJ1-1; TRBD1 matches at 7 bases. The CDR3 is 13 residues long. V lost 0 bases, J lost 3 bases, and 1 base stayed unmatched. Germline assignment: CDR1 GTSNPN and CDR2 SVGIG (reference sequence). CDR3 sequence reads: CAWSVGGHTEAFF. The CDR3 DNA reads TGTGCCTGGAGTGTAGGGGGCCACACTGAAGCTTTCTTT.

The chain is built from TRBV5-1 and TRBJ1-2, with TRBD1 identical over 7 bases. Germline V gene data show CDR1 as SGHRS and CDR2 as YFSETQ. CDR3 length equals 15 residues. With V trimmed by 2 bases and J by 5 bases, 9 bases remained unmatched. CDR3 DNA: TGCGCCAGCAGCTTAAGACAGGGCCTACTGTATGGCTACACCTTC. Amino acids: CASSLRQGLLYGYTF. Filled out from reference TRBV5-1 and TRBJ1-2, the complete variable domain reads KAGVTQTPRYLIKTRGQQVTLSCSPISGHRSVSWYQQTPGQGLQFLFEYFSETQRNKGNFPGRFSGRQFSNSRSEMNVSTLELGDSALYLCASSLRQGLLYGYTFGSGTRLTVV.

The CDR3, as DNA: TGTGCCAGCTCACTAGGACAGGGCACTGAAGCTTTCTTT. This sequence encodes CASSLGQGTEAFF. V is TRBV18 and J is TRBJ1-1; 8 bases agree with TRBD1. Germline V gene sequence: CDR1 KGHSH, CDR2 LQKENI. The CDR3 is 13 amino acids. V shed 4 bases and J 4 bases; nucleotides not matched to a gene: 2.

The V and J genes are TRBV18 and TRBJ1-1; D remains unclear. From germline, CDR1 is KGHSH and CDR2 LQKENI. This CDR3 is built from 13 residues. Trimming pared 2 bases from V and 5 bases from J, leaving 9 bases between. The CDR3 region is CASSPGVGTEAFF. In DNA form, the CDR3 reads TGTGCCAGCTCACCAGGAGTCGGGACTGAAGCTTTCTTT.

The genes are TRBV29-1 and TRBJ2-3; 11 nucleotides match TRBD1. Germline V CDR1 and CDR2: SQVTM, ANQGSEA. The CDR3 is 13 residues long. V shed 6 bases, J shed 3 bases, and the junction held 2 bases outside the gene matches. CDR3 nucleotides: TGCAGCGTGGACAGGGGGCGGACAGATACGCAGTATTTT. This codes for CSVDRGRTDTQYF.

The chain combines TRBV6-5 with TRBJ1-5, with D maybe TRBD1 (6 bases). Germline loops: CDR1 MNHEY, CDR2 SVGAGI. The V end lost 2 bases, the J end lost 6 bases, and 11 bases lay between the germline ends. The CDR3 covers 14 residues. Here the CDR3 DNA reads TGTGCCAGCAGTTACAACAGGGACCTTCAGCCCCAGCATTTT. This sequence encodes CASSYNRDLQPQHF.

The V call is TRBV24-1, the J call TRBJ1-2; D call uncertain. The CDR3 totals 14 residues. Germline assignment: CDR1 KGHDR and CDR2 SFDVKD. Trimming cost V 2 bases and J 7 bases, with 13 bases left between them. The CDR3, as DNA: TGTGCCACCAGTGATTCCGATCTAAACCGTGGCTACACCTTC. This sequence encodes CATSDSDLNRGYTF.

The chain joins TRBV24-1 to TRBJ2-2; the D gene is possibly TRBD2 (6 bases). Per germline, CDR1 KGHDR and CDR2 SFDVKD. CDR3 length: 14 amino acids. V was pared by 5 bases and J by 4 bases, with 10 bases between. The CDR3 nucleotides are TGTGCCACCAGTGGTCCAGCGGGCACCGGGGAGCTGTTTTTT. Translation: CATSGPAGTGELFF.

The genes are TRBV6-6 and TRBJ1-5, with TRBD1 as a possible D gene (6 bases). Looked up from germline, CDR1 is MNHNY and CDR2 is SVGAGI (reference sequence). V was clipped by 6 bases and J by 7 bases, with 16 bases between them. The CDR3 covers 14 residues. CDR3 bases: TGTGCCAGCAGAACGGGACAACTGGACCAGCCCCAGCATTTT. Translating gives CASRTGQLDQPQHF.

This clone was detected only once. V is TRBV6-6 and J is TRBJ2-7; 7 nucleotides align to TRBD1. This CDR3 comprises 14 residues. In germline, CDR1 is MNHNY, CDR2 SVGAGI (reference sequence). V was pared by 5 bases and J by 0 bases, with 4 bases of the junction left unmatched. The CDR3, as DNA: TGTGCCAGCAGTCAAGGGACAGTCTCCTACGAGCAGTACTTC. Its translation: CASSQGTVSYEQYF.